This is a list of T cell receptor beta chains from one sample in a study of cytotoxic CD8 clonotypes in ibrutinib-treated CLL. Data came from immunoSEQ multiplex PCR; TCRdb stores just in-frame clones and leaves some out. Of some 300,000 clones detected, about 80% appear once; the ten largest clones hold 6.7%. Sequences were derived from PBMCs, sampled before ibrutinib treatment. The receptor source for this set is a human donor with chronic lymphocytic leukemia. CDR3s include the opening cysteine and the closing phenylalanine or tryptophan. A D gene is named only where the DNA matches it firmly. Rows may omit the clone size; those that give it use once, few, many or a size class.

size	V	J	D	DNA	CDR3
once	TRBV28	TRBJ2-7	NA	TGTGCCAGCAGTTTCCCCCCCGGAGTCTACGAGCAGTACTTC	CASSFPPGVYEQYF
NA	TRBV18	TRBJ1-1	TRBD1	TGTGCCAGCTCACCATTTTTACCAGGGGGAACGAACACTGAAGCTTTCTTT	CASSPFLPGGTNTEAFF
NA	TRBV5-6	TRBJ2-7	NA	TGTGCCAGCAGCTTGTTGGTAGCGAGGACCCTCCCCGGGCAGTACTTC	CASSLLVARTLPGQYF
NA	TRBV7-8	TRBJ2-7	TRBD1	TGTGCCAGCAGCTTAACGGGACAGGGGGCAGACGAGCAGTACTTC	CASSLTGQGADEQYF
NA	TRBV18	TRBJ1-2	NA	TGTGCCAGCTCACCACCGTCGGCGGACTATGGCTACACCTTC	CASSPPSADYGYTF
NA	TRBV9	TRBJ1-4	NA	TGTGCCAGCAGCGTAGATTGGGGGAGAGAGGAAAAACTGTTTTTT	CASSVDWGREEKLFF
NA	TRBV5-6	TRBJ2-7	NA	TGTGCCAGCAGCTTAACAGCCTCCTACGAGCAGTACTTC	CASSLTASYEQYF
NA	TRBV5-6	TRBJ1-3	NA	TGTGCCAGCGGACGGGGTGGAAACACCATATATTTT	CASGRGGNTIYF
NA	TRBV19	TRBJ2-3	TRBD2	TGTGCCAGTAGTACCCCCGCCAGCGGGGTCCTCACAGATACGCAGTATTTT	CASSTPASGVLTDTQYF
few	TRBV20-1	TRBJ1-1	NA	TGCAGTGATAAGAGAGGGGGTGAAGCTTTCTTT	CSDKRGGEAFF
once	TRBV6-5	TRBJ1-5	NA	TGTGCCAGCAGGGTCCTTCCTAATCAGCCCCAGCATTTT	CASRVLPNQPQHF
NA	TRBV5-1	TRBJ2-1	TRBD1	TGCGCCAGCAGTATGGACAGGGTCGGCAATGAGCAGTTCTTC	CASSMDRVGNEQFF
once	TRBV9	TRBJ1-4	NA	TGTGCCAGCAGCCCTAGAGGCAGGGCCTTTAATGAAAAACTGTTTTTT	CASSPRGRAFNEKLFF
NA	TRBV5-8	TRBJ2-7	NA	TGTGCCACCCTTATTTCCGGGAAGGAGGGCTACGAGCAGTACTTC	CATLISGKEGYEQYF
NA	TRBV7-8	TRBJ2-5	NA	TGTGCCAGCACCACTAAAGGCGTGTTCGATGGCGGTGAGACCCAGTACTTC	CASTTKGVFDGGETQYF
once	TRBV7-2	TRBJ2-7	NA	TGTGCCAGCAGCTTAGGTGGGACATACTCCTACGAGCAGTACTTC	CASSLGGTYSYEQYF
NA	TRBV27	TRBJ2-1	NA	TGTGCCAGCAGCCCAATCGGGGCTAGCGCGTACAATGAGCAGTTCTTC	CASSPIGASAYNEQFF
few	TRBV7-9	TRBJ2-2	TRBD2	TGTGCCAGCAGCCTACTTAGCGGGATGTACACCGGGGAGCTGTTTTTT	CASSLLSGMYTGELFF
NA	TRBV5-6	TRBJ1-2	NA	TGTGCCAGCAGCCCAGAGAGAGACAGAAACTATGGCTACACCTTC	CASSPERDRNYGYTF
NA	TRBV10-3	TRBJ2-7	TRBD2	TGTGCCATCAGTGAAAGGACTAGTTTGTATTTTGAGCAGTACTTC	CAISERTSLYFEQYF
once	TRBV7-8	TRBJ1-1	TRBD1	TGTGCCAGCAGACGGGACAGTGAAGCTTTCTTT	CASRRDSEAFF
NA	TRBV9	TRBJ2-7	NA	TGTGCCAGCAGCGTCGGAACAGGAACCGAGCAGTACTTC	CASSVGTGTEQYF
NA	TRBV6-5	TRBJ1-2	TRBD1	TGTGCCAGCAGTTACCTCGACAGGGTGAATGGCTACACCTTC	CASSYLDRVNGYTF
NA	TRBV5-1	TRBJ2-1	TRBD2	TGCGCCAGCAGCTTGGGAGCGGGGACCTACAATGAGCAGTTCTTC	CASSLGAGTYNEQFF
NA	TRBV19	TRBJ2-7	TRBD1	TGTGCCAGTAGTCGGGCAGGGGGCGCCTACGAGCAGTACTTC	CASSRAGGAYEQYF
NA	TRBV30	TRBJ1-3	NA	TGTGCCTGGAGTACCGGCTCTGGAAACACCATATATTTT	CAWSTGSGNTIYF
NA	TRBV5-1	TRBJ2-7	NA	TGCGCCAGCAGCGGGGGGTCCGACTACGAGCAGTACTTC	CASSGGSDYEQYF
NA	TRBV15	TRBJ1-4	NA	TGTGCCACCAGCCGGATTCAGGGTGGAATTGAAAAACTGTTTTTT	CATSRIQGGIEKLFF
NA	TRBV27	TRBJ1-5	NA	TGTGCCAGCAGTTTAATTTCGGGGCAGGGGAGACTACAGCCCCAGCATTTT	CASSLISGQGRLQPQHF
NA	TRBV29-1	TRBJ2-4	TRBD2	TGCAGCGTCGCTAGCGGGAGACCCCAAAGGGGAAACATTCAGTACTTC	CSVASGRPQRGNIQYF
NA	TRBV5-1	TRBJ2-3	NA	TGCGCCAGCAGCCCGGGTCTAACTACTAGCACAGATACGCAGTATTTT	CASSPGLTTSTDTQYF
NA	TRBV19	TRBJ1-5	NA	TGTGCCAGTATCGGTGAGCAACATCAGCCCCAGCATTTT	CASIGEQHQPQHF
NA	TRBV28	TRBJ1-2	TRBD1	TGTGCCAGCAGTTGGGGGACAGGGCGAAACTATGGCTACACCTTC	CASSWGTGRNYGYTF
NA	TRBV28	TRBJ2-7	TRBD1	TGTGCCAGCAGTTTGCAGGGGGCAGGCTACGAGCAGTACTTC	CASSLQGAGYEQYF
NA	TRBV27	TRBJ2-1	NA	TGTGCCAGCAGATGGACTGGCTACAATGAGCAGTTCTTC	CASRWTGYNEQFF
few	TRBV4-1	TRBJ2-3	NA	TGCGCCAGCAGCCTAAGCGTCGGGGATACGCAGTATTTT	CASSLSVGDTQYF
NA	TRBV7-3	TRBJ2-2	TRBD1	TGTGCCAGCAGGGTACAGGGGGTCGCGAACACCGGGGAGCTGTTTTTT	CASRVQGVANTGELFF
NA	TRBV7-7	TRBJ2-5	NA	TGTGCCAGCAGCTTAGACTGGGGAGGAGAGACCCAGTACTTC	CASSLDWGGETQYF
NA	TRBV7-2	TRBJ1-5	NA	TGTGCCAGCAGCTATGTCGGGGATAGCAATCAGCCCCAGCATTTT	CASSYVGDSNQPQHF
NA	TRBV6-5	TRBJ1-5	NA	TGTGCCAGCAGATATGGGTGGGATAGCAATCAGCCCCAGCATTTT	CASRYGWDSNQPQHF
NA	TRBV6-6	TRBJ2-7	TRBD2	TGTGCCAGCAGTTACGGCGGGAGTGCTTACGAGCAGTACTTC	CASSYGGSAYEQYF
few	TRBV6-5	TRBJ1-5	NA	TGTGCCAGCAGTCGGACAGTTAGCAATCAGCCCCAGCATTTT	CASSRTVSNQPQHF
once	TRBV5-4	TRBJ1-2	TRBD1	TGTGCCAGCAGCCTAGGTAGGGGGCGAGGAGCTAACTATGGCTACACCTTC	CASSLGRGRGANYGYTF
NA	TRBV6-6	TRBJ2-3	TRBD1	TGTGCCAGCAGTAACCCGGGACAGGGGGCAGATACGCAGTATTTT	CASSNPGQGADTQYF
NA	TRBV28	TRBJ1-1	NA	TGTGCCAGCAGCGACAGCATGAACACTGAAGCTTTCTTT	CASSDSMNTEAFF
NA	TRBV2	TRBJ1-5	NA	TGTGCCAGCCGGAGCAGGGTCGATCAGCCCCAGCATTTT	CASRSRVDQPQHF
NA	TRBV4-2	TRBJ2-3	TRBD2	TGTGCCAGCAGCCCCCGGACTAGCGGAGGCACAGATACGCAGTATTTT	CASSPRTSGGTDTQYF
NA	TRBV28	TRBJ2-3	TRBD1	TGTGCCAGCAGCGAGACAGGGTGGACAGATACGCAGTATTTT	CASSETGWTDTQYF
NA	TRBV18	TRBJ2-5	NA	TGTGCCAGCTCTCTCCAGAGGGAGACCCAGTACTTC	CASSLQRETQYF
NA	TRBV4-3	TRBJ2-2	NA	TGCGCCAGCTTTTTGGAGTGCGACACCGGGGAGCTGTTTTTT	CASFLECDTGELFF
NA	TRBV5-1	TRBJ2-5	NA	TGCGCCAGCAGCTTGACTCCAGGCCAAGAGACCCAGTACTTC	CASSLTPGQETQYF